The 17 T cell receptor beta chains below were found in one sample sequenced in a study of identical twins. Each CDR3 protein is one row after TCRdb ran MiXCR on the 5' RACE reads. The repertoire holds fewer than 500,000 distinct CDR3 sequences, with roughly an eighth as singletons. A further study also used this sample, focusing on yellow fever vaccine responses in identical twins.

Input material: CD4+ T cells sorted from blood. These receptors originate from a woman aged 18-29 years in good health.

This clonotype showed up just a few times. The chain joins TRBV7-2 to TRBJ1-5; D is unresolved. CDR1 is SGHTA and CDR2 is FQGNSA in the germline V gene. The CDR3 covers 14 residues. Trimming left V 5 bases short and J 4 bases short, with 12 bases between. The CDR3 here is CASSRRLTNQPQHF. Written as DNA, the CDR3 is TGTGCCAGCAGCCGACGATTGACGAATCAGCCCCAGCATTTT.

This clonotype was observed a handful of times. The chain carries TRBV7-9 and TRBJ2-3, with D possibly being TRBD2 (5 bases). CDR1 and CDR2 (germline): SEHNR, FQNEAQ (reference sequence). Between the trimmed V and J ends, which lost 0 bases and 4 bases, there was a span of 5 bases. The CDR3 has 13 residues. Written as DNA, the CDR3 is TGTGCCAGCAGCTTAGCGCGGGCAGATACGCAGTATTTT. Translating it yields CASSLARADTQYF. Using reference TRBV7-9 and TRBJ2-3 for the parts outside the CDR3, the full variable domain is DTGVSQNPRHKITKRGQNVTFRCDPISEHNRLYWYRQTLGQGPEFLTYFQNEAQLEKSRLLSDRFSAERPKGSFSTLEIQRTEQGDSAMYLCASSLARADTQYFGPGTRLTVL.

This clonotype was seen a few times. The chain couples TRBV10-3 to TRBJ2-5; D gene unclear. The CDR3 contains 10 residues. The ends were cut back, 8 bases at V and 5 bases at J, with 6 bases in the middle. Germline V gene lookup returns CDR1 ENHRY and CDR2 SYGVKD. The CDR3 bases are TGTGCCATCGGCGTGGAGACCCAGTACTTC. It is translated as CAIGVETQYF.

The chain combines TRBV6-1 with TRBJ2-5; either TRBD1 or TRBD2 may fit D (5 bases each). The CDR3 runs to 14 residues. The V gene's germline CDR1 is MNHNS and CDR2 SASEGT. The ends were cut back, 5 bases at V and 5 bases at J, with 15 bases in the middle. The CDR3 is CASSPIGAAETQYF. The CDR3 nucleotides are TGTGCCAGCAGTCCGATCGGGGCGGCTGAGACCCAGTACTTC.

The chain carries TRBV7-2 and TRBJ2-7; tentative D call: TRBD2 (5 bases). CDR3 length equals 15 residues. The ends were cut back, 1 base at V and 5 bases at J, with 15 bases in the middle. Germline V CDR1 and CDR2: SGHTA, FQGNSA. The CDR3 protein is CASSLDGRGIDEQYF. For the CDR3, the DNA is TGTGCCAGCAGCTTAGATGGCCGGGGTATCGACGAGCAGTACTTC.

This clonotype was counted a few times. This sequence joins TRBV25-1 and TRBJ2-7, with 7 bases that match TRBD1. V dropped 4 bases and J dropped 2; count of bases not matched to a gene: 2. This CDR3 is built from 13 residues. Germline CDR1 and CDR2: MGHDK and SYGVNS. CDR3 DNA: TGTGCCAGCAGTGCCCAGGGGGCCTACGAGCAGTACTTC. Amino acid sequence: CASSAQGAYEQYF.

This clonotype showed up many times. The V call is TRBV29-1, the J call TRBJ2-3; 8 bases map to TRBD2. The length of the CDR3 is 16 residues. Trimming at V came to 3 bases and at J to 3 bases, leaving 11 bases not matched to a gene. CDR1 and CDR2 (germline): SQVTM, ANQGSEA. CDR3 in amino acids: CSVEVTSGVKTDTQYF. The CDR3 DNA reads TGCAGCGTTGAGGTTACTAGCGGAGTCAAGACAGATACGCAGTATTTT.

This clonotype was observed a few times. CDR3 residues: CASRAGTDTQYF. The DNA of the CDR3 is TGTGCCAGCAGGGCAGGCACAGATACGCAGTATTTT. The chain employs TRBV2 and TRBJ2-3; D is undetermined. CDR1 and CDR2 (germline): SNHLY, FYNNEI. The germline V and J ends were trimmed by 6 bases and 1 base, with 5 bases remaining between them. The length of the CDR3 is 12 residues.

Written as DNA, the CDR3 is TGTGCCAGCAGTTCTCATTCGGGGGCAGGGCAGCCCCAGCATTTT. This codes for CASSSHSGAGQPQHF. The genes are TRBV28 and TRBJ1-5; perhaps TRBD1 as D (6 bases). V shed 4 bases and J shed 7 bases, with 17 bases lying between them. The length of the CDR3 is 15 residues. Germline CDR1 is MDHEN and CDR2 is SYDVKM.

V and J are TRBV6-2 or TRBV6-3 and TRBJ2-3; D unclear. Germline V gives CDR1 MNHEY, CDR2 SVGEGT. V was clipped by 2 bases and J by 2 bases, with 14 bases between them. This CDR3 is 16 amino acids long. The chain's CDR3 is CASSYRFTSFTDTQYF. CDR3 DNA sequence: TGTGCCAGCAGTTACCGATTTACTTCCTTCACAGATACGCAGTATTTT.

This clonotype was detected many times. The chain employs TRBV29-1 and TRBJ2-7, with 7 bases matching TRBD1. CDR3 length: 13 residues. V lost 6 bases to trimming and J lost 5 bases; unmatched junction nucleotides: 10. The germline CDR1 and CDR2 sequences are SQVTM and ANQGSEA. Written as DNA, the CDR3 is TGCAGCGTCGAAATTGACAGGGCAGACGAGCAGTACTTC. It codes for CSVEIDRADEQYF.

This chain links TRBV7-9 with TRBJ2-1; TRBD2 is a possible D gene (5 bases). The CDR3 is 13 residues long. The germline CDR1 and CDR2 sequences are SEHNR and FQNEAQ (reference sequence). Deletions cut 5 bases from V and 3 bases from J, with 8 bases between. The CDR3 coding sequence is TGTGCCAGCAGCGCGGACTTCTACAATGAGCAGTTCTTC. The encoded protein is CASSADFYNEQFF.

This clonotype was recorded a few times. The chain joins TRBV7-9 to TRBJ1-2, with a possible D match to TRBD1 (5 bases). The V gene's germline CDR1 is SEHNR and CDR2 FQNEAQ (reference sequence). Deletions cut 5 bases from V and 1 base from J, with 17 bases between. The CDR3 has 16 amino acids. The CDR3 nucleotides read TGTGCCAGCAGCCCCGCGACAGATACCGTTAACTATGGCTACACCTTC. Translation: CASSPATDTVNYGYTF.

CDR3: CASSQRVSQGVNTEAFF. CDR3 sequence (DNA): TGTGCCAGCAGCCAAAGGGTGTCCCAGGGGGTGAACACTGAAGCTTTCTTT. The chain carries TRBV4-2 and TRBJ1-1, with 7 bases fitting TRBD1. Trimming cost V 2 bases and J 0 bases; bases outside gene matches: 9. CDR1 LGHNA and CDR2 YNFKEQ come from the germline V gene. The CDR3 runs to 17 residues.

A note on this clonotype: This may stem from a read error, because a much larger clone lies one nucleotide away. This chain connects TRBV10-1 to TRBJ2-7, with 9 bases that match TRBD1. Trimming at V came to 4 bases and at J to 5 bases, leaving 6 bases not matched to a gene. The CDR3 sequence is 14 residues long. Germline assignment: CDR1 WNHNN and CDR2 SYGVQD (reference sequence). In DNA, the CDR3 is TGCGCCAGCAGTGGCCGGGACAGGGCGGACGAGCAGTACTTC. Translation: CASSGRDRADEQYF.

This clonotype was observed a handful of times. V and J are TRBV11-1 and TRBJ2-1; 11 bases match TRBD2. V lost 5 bases to trimming and J lost 8 bases; unmatched junction nucleotides: 8. This CDR3 is built from 15 residues. Germline CDR1 is SGHAT and CDR2 is FQDESV (reference sequence). CDR3 nucleotide sequence: TGTGCCAGCAGCCTCAGACTAGCGGGGATCGATGAGCAGTTCTTC. Its translation: CASSLRLAGIDEQFF.

This clonotype was found many times. This chain connects TRBV18 to TRBJ2-2; D is undetermined. Trimming took off 0 bases at V and 2 bases at J, with 10 bases between the two ends. The CDR3 has 16 amino acids. Germline V gene sequence: CDR1 KGHSH, CDR2 LQKENI. CDR3 sequence (DNA): TGTGCCAGCTCACCACCAAGTCCAGGAAACACCGGGGAGCTGTTTTTT. It is translated as CASSPPSPGNTGELFF.